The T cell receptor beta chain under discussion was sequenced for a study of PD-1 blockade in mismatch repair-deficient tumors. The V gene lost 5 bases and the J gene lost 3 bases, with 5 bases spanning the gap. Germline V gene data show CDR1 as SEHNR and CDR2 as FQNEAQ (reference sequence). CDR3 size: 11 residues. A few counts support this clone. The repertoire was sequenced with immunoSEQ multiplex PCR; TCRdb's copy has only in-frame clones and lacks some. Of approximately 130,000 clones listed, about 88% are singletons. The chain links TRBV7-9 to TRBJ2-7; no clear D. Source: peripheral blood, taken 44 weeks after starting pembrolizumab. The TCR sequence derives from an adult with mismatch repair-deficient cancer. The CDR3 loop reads CASSGNYEQYF. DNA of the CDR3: TGTGCCAGCAGCGGTAACTACGAGCAGTACTTC.